Listed below are T cell receptor beta chains from one sample, sequenced in a study of T-cell reconstitution after alpha-beta-depleted transplantation in children. Each CDR3 protein gets one entry after TCRdb re-called the PCR reads with MiXCR. The sample yields about 250,000 distinct CDR3 sequences, under 30% seen once. The starting material was PBMCs, mostly from graft donor cells, obtained 360 days after TCRalphabeta/CD19-depleted stem cell transplant. These receptors came from a female patient aged 2-9 years who had a stem cell transplant for congenital amegakaryocytic thrombocytopenia, so the T cells may come from the graft donor. Each CDR3 is given with its conserved first and last residue. D genes are given only for firm matches. Where a row states a size, it is once, few, many or the class of an expanded clone; other rows omit it.

abundance: -; v_gene: TRBV6-1; d_gene: TRBD1; j_gene: TRBJ1-2; CDR3aa: CASSGQGEGYGYTF; CDR3nt: TGTGCCAGCAGTGGACAGGGCGAGGGCTATGGCTACACCTTC
abundance: few; v_gene: TRBV29-1; d_gene: -; j_gene: TRBJ1-2; CDR3aa: CSVEDPDSYGYTF; CDR3nt: TGCAGCGTTGAAGATCCCGACAGCTATGGCTACACCTTC
abundance: few; v_gene: TRBV10-3; d_gene: -; j_gene: TRBJ2-7; CDR3aa: CAISDRHLSYEQYF; CDR3nt: TGTGCCATCAGTGATAGGCACCTCTCCTACGAGCAGTACTTC
abundance: few; v_gene: TRBV15; d_gene: -; j_gene: TRBJ1-5; CDR3aa: CATWEPSNQPQHF; CDR3nt: TGTGCCACCTGGGAACCTAGCAATCAGCCCCAGCATTTT
abundance: -; v_gene: TRBV6-1; d_gene: -; j_gene: TRBJ1-2; CDR3aa: CASLLYALYGYTF; CDR3nt: TGTGCCTCCCTTCTTTACGCCTTATATGGCTACACCTTC
abundance: few; v_gene: TRBV2; d_gene: TRBD2; j_gene: TRBJ2-1; CDR3aa: CASMLLGLAGFEQFF; CDR3nt: TGTGCCAGCATGTTGTTAGGACTAGCGGGGTTTGAGCAGTTCTTC
abundance: -; v_gene: TRBV5-4; d_gene: -; j_gene: TRBJ2-7; CDR3aa: CASSLSGEQYF; CDR3nt: TGTGCCAGCAGCTTGTCAGGAGAGCAGTACTTC
abundance: few; v_gene: TRBV25-1; d_gene: -; j_gene: TRBJ2-7; CDR3aa: CASSSISYEQYF; CDR3nt: TGTGCCAGCAGTTCTATCTCCTACGAGCAGTACTTC
abundance: once; v_gene: TRBV24-1; d_gene: TRBD2; j_gene: TRBJ2-1; CDR3aa: CATSDLGLAGEQFF; CDR3nt: TGTGCCACCAGTGATTTAGGACTAGCTGGTGAGCAGTTCTTC
abundance: -; v_gene: TRBV18; d_gene: -; j_gene: TRBJ1-1; CDR3aa: CASSPRGGVVDTEAFF; CDR3nt: TGTGCCAGCTCACCAAGGGGAGGGGTTGTGGACACTGAAGCTTTCTTT
abundance: -; v_gene: TRBV2; d_gene: -; j_gene: TRBJ2-1; CDR3aa: CASQIASPSYNEQFF; CDR3nt: TGTGCCAGCCAGATTGCTAGCCCTTCCTACAATGAGCAGTTCTTC
abundance: few; v_gene: TRBV29-1; d_gene: TRBD1; j_gene: TRBJ1-5; CDR3aa: CSVAPTGGQPQHF; CDR3nt: TGCAGCGTTGCCCCGACAGGGGGTCAGCCCCAGCATTTT
abundance: -; v_gene: TRBV20-1; d_gene: -; j_gene: TRBJ2-1; CDR3aa: CSALSGSYNEQFF; CDR3nt: TGCAGTGCTCTTAGCGGCTCCTACAATGAGCAGTTCTTC
abundance: -; v_gene: TRBV6-1; d_gene: TRBD1; j_gene: TRBJ2-7; CDR3aa: CASRDRGGGYEQYF; CDR3nt: TGTGCCAGCAGAGACAGGGGCGGAGGCTACGAGCAGTACTTC
abundance: once; v_gene: TRBV5-6; d_gene: TRBD2; j_gene: TRBJ2-7; CDR3aa: CASSSPRGRSEQYF; CDR3nt: TGTGCCAGCAGCTCCCCTCGCGGGAGGAGCGAGCAGTACTTC
abundance: few; v_gene: TRBV2; d_gene: TRBD1; j_gene: TRBJ2-6; CDR3aa: CASRPTGAGANVLTF; CDR3nt: TGTGCCAGCAGACCAACAGGGGCTGGGGCCAACGTCCTGACTTTC
abundance: many; v_gene: TRBV15; d_gene: -; j_gene: TRBJ2-5; CDR3aa: CATSRVSYRVQETQYF; CDR3nt: TGTGCCACCAGCAGAGTATCGTACAGGGTACAAGAGACCCAGTACTTC
abundance: many; v_gene: TRBV29-1; d_gene: TRBD2; j_gene: TRBJ2-2; CDR3aa: CSVAGGFDGAGELFF; CDR3nt: TGCAGCGTTGCCGGGGGGTTTGATGGGGCCGGGGAGCTGTTTTTT
abundance: few; v_gene: TRBV29-1; d_gene: -; j_gene: TRBJ2-3; CDR3aa: CSVETPRTDTQYF; CDR3nt: TGCAGCGTTGAGACCCCTCGCACAGATACGCAGTATTTT
abundance: few; v_gene: TRBV6-2/TRBV6-3; d_gene: -; j_gene: TRBJ1-3; CDR3aa: CASSYSPDRARWGAPSGNTIYF; CDR3nt: TGTGCCAGCAGTTACTCCCCGGACAGAGCGCGTTGGGGCGCGCCTTCTGGAAACACCATATATTTT
abundance: few; v_gene: TRBV6-1; d_gene: TRBD1; j_gene: TRBJ2-7; CDR3aa: CASSETGTDKKSDYEQYF; CDR3nt: TGTGCCAGCAGTGAAACCGGGACAGATAAAAAGTCAGACTACGAGCAGTACTTC
abundance: -; v_gene: TRBV6-1; d_gene: -; j_gene: TRBJ2-3; CDR3aa: CASSGVGGISGNTDTQYF; CDR3nt: TGTGCCAGCAGTGGCGTCGGCGGGATTTCGGGTAACACAGATACGCAGTATTTT
abundance: -; v_gene: TRBV13; d_gene: -; j_gene: TRBJ1-1; CDR3aa: CASTVWAGEAFF; CDR3nt: TGTGCCAGCACTGTTTGGGCAGGTGAAGCTTTCTTT
abundance: -; v_gene: TRBV4-2; d_gene: -; j_gene: TRBJ2-5; CDR3aa: CASSQVGPIQETQYF; CDR3nt: TGTGCCAGCAGCCAGGTTGGACCGATCCAGGAGACCCAGTACTTC
abundance: -; v_gene: TRBV4-3; d_gene: -; j_gene: TRBJ1-1; CDR3aa: CASSQDRRGQTEAFF; CDR3nt: TGCGCCAGCAGCCAAGATCGAAGGGGTCAGACTGAAGCTTTCTTT
abundance: -; v_gene: TRBV7-9; d_gene: -; j_gene: TRBJ2-7; CDR3aa: CASSGRASSYEQYF; CDR3nt: TGTGCCAGCTCAGGCAGGGCCAGCTCCTACGAGCAGTACTTC
abundance: few; v_gene: TRBV10-3; d_gene: TRBD1; j_gene: TRBJ2-2; CDR3aa: CAISEAGQGIGELFF; CDR3nt: TGTGCCATCAGTGAGGCGGGACAGGGTATAGGGGAGCTGTTTTTT
abundance: once; v_gene: TRBV20-1; d_gene: TRBD2; j_gene: TRBJ2-3; CDR3aa: CSFWGKAGGPTDTQYF; CDR3nt: TGCAGCTTCTGGGGCAAAGCGGGAGGGCCCACAGATACGCAGTATTTT
abundance: -; v_gene: TRBV6-2/TRBV6-3; d_gene: -; j_gene: TRBJ2-5; CDR3aa: CASSSGTAPGQETQYF; CDR3nt: TGTGCCAGCAGTTCGGGGACCGCCCCTGGCCAAGAGACCCAGTACTTC
abundance: -; v_gene: TRBV5-1; d_gene: -; j_gene: TRBJ2-5; CDR3aa: CASSWRMDSQETQYF; CDR3nt: TGCGCCAGCAGCTGGAGGATGGACAGCCAAGAGACCCAGTACTTC
abundance: few; v_gene: TRBV5-4; d_gene: TRBD1; j_gene: TRBJ1-1; CDR3aa: CATAPGTGMNTEAFF; CDR3nt: TGTGCCACCGCTCCCGGGACAGGGATGAACACTGAAGCTTTCTTT
abundance: few; v_gene: TRBV28; d_gene: -; j_gene: TRBJ1-4; CDR3aa: CASSSRRGNEKLFF; CDR3nt: TGTGCCAGCAGTTCCAGAAGGGGTAATGAAAAACTGTTTTTT
abundance: few; v_gene: TRBV6-5; d_gene: -; j_gene: TRBJ2-3; CDR3aa: CASRAGRDIRYF; CDR3nt: TGTGCCAGCAGGGCCGGCCGGGACATTCGGTATTTT
abundance: once; v_gene: TRBV25-1; d_gene: -; j_gene: TRBJ2-1; CDR3aa: CASSESRQGWSYNEQFF; CDR3nt: TGTGCCAGCAGTGAATCCCGCCAGGGTTGGTCCTACAATGAGCAGTTCTTC
abundance: few; v_gene: TRBV2; d_gene: -; j_gene: TRBJ2-1; CDR3aa: CASSEARRNEQFF; CDR3nt: TGTGCCAGCAGTGAAGCGCGGCGGAATGAGCAGTTCTTC
abundance: -; v_gene: TRBV7-2; d_gene: TRBD1; j_gene: TRBJ1-1; CDR3aa: CASSLGTGSTEAFF; CDR3nt: TGTGCCAGCAGCTTAGGGACAGGGAGCACTGAAGCTTTCTTT
abundance: -; v_gene: TRBV6-4; d_gene: TRBD1; j_gene: TRBJ1-3; CDR3aa: CASNGTGTLQTTDTIYF; CDR3nt: TGTGCCAGCAATGGGACAGGGACCCTGCAGACCACAGACACCATATATTTT
abundance: -; v_gene: TRBV4-3; d_gene: TRBD2; j_gene: TRBJ2-7; CDR3aa: CASSQGGLAASYEQYF; CDR3nt: TGCGCCAGCAGCCAAGGCGGACTAGCGGCCAGCTACGAGCAGTACTTC
abundance: few; v_gene: TRBV20-1; d_gene: TRBD1; j_gene: TRBJ1-6; CDR3aa: CSATGQGNASPLHF; CDR3nt: TGCAGTGCTACCGGACAGGGAAATGCTTCACCCCTCCACTTT
abundance: few; v_gene: TRBV9; d_gene: TRBD2; j_gene: TRBJ2-5; CDR3aa: CASSPLAEETQYF; CDR3nt: TGTGCCAGCAGCCCACTAGCGGAAGAGACCCAGTACTTC
abundance: few; v_gene: TRBV20-1; d_gene: TRBD2; j_gene: TRBJ2-3; CDR3aa: CSAPPRGGRTDTQYF; CDR3nt: TGCAGTGCTCCGCCCCGGGGGGGGCGGACAGATACGCAGTATTTT
abundance: few; v_gene: TRBV4-1; d_gene: TRBD1; j_gene: TRBJ2-1; CDR3aa: CASSQGQGWGEQFF; CDR3nt: TGCGCCAGCAGCCAAGGACAGGGGTGGGGTGAGCAGTTCTTC